One sample yielded the 14 T cell receptor beta chains listed below, sequenced in a study of blood T cell repertoires in COVID-19. Assay: immunoSEQ multiplex PCR; the TCRdb copy retains only in-frame clones and omits some. Here the sample spans over 250,000 clones, approximately 91% being singletons. Sequenced sample: peripheral blood. These receptors were collected from a man aged 50 to 59 with acute or convalescent COVID-19.

The rearrangement uses TRBV19 and TRBJ1-3, with 8 bases that match TRBD1. The CDR3 covers 16 residues. Per the germline V gene, CDR1 is LNHDA and CDR2 is SQIVND (reference sequence). The J segment lost 4 bases and the V segment lost 5 bases, leaving 10 bases of the junction unmatched. The CDR3 sequence is CASSPRGRELGNTIYF. In DNA form, the CDR3 reads TGTGCCAGTAGTCCCAGGGGGCGCGAATTAGGAAACACCATATATTTT. The full variable domain, its missing parts supplied by reference TRBV19 and TRBJ1-3, is DGGITQSPKYLFRKEGQNVTLSCEQNLNHDAMYWYRQDPGQGLRLIYYSQIVNDFQKGDIAEGYSVSREKKESFPLTVTSAQKNPTAFYLCASSPRGRELGNTIYFGEGSWLTVV.

This sequence joins TRBV5-4 and TRBJ1-3, with D unclear. The CDR3 covers 15 residues. Germline CDR1 SGHNT, CDR2 YYREEE (reference sequence). V shed 4 bases and J shed 2 bases, with 13 bases lying between them. CDR3 sequence reads: CASSAQQLAGNTIYF. The DNA of the CDR3 is TGTGCCAGCAGCGCTCAACAGTTGGCTGGAAACACCATATATTTT.

V is TRBV5-8 and J is TRBJ1-6; D is unresolved. This CDR3 contains 14 residues. Between the trimmed V and J ends, which lost 1 base and 7 bases, there was a span of 9 bases. Germline V gives CDR1 SGHTS, CDR2 YDEGEE. CDR3 region: CASSLRGPNSPLHF. CDR3 bases: TGTGCCAGCAGCTTGAGAGGGCCCAATTCACCCCTCCACTTT.

The rearrangement links TRBV6-5 to TRBJ1-2, with 7 bases identical to TRBD1. This CDR3 spans 12 amino acids. V trimming: 5 bases; J trimming: 8 bases; junction bases outside the gene matches: 5. The germline V gene encodes CDR1 MNHEY and CDR2 SVGAGI. CDR3 coding DNA: TGTGCCAGCAGTACCGACAGGGACGGCTACACCTTC. This codes for CASSTDRDGYTF.

This chain connects TRBV19 to TRBJ2-6, with a weak D call TRBD1 (5 bases). V was pared by 6 bases and J by 0 bases, with 18 bases between. CDR1 is LNHDA and CDR2 is SQIVND in the germline V gene (reference sequence). The CDR3 is made up of 18 amino acids. CDR3 nucleotide sequence: TGTGCCAGTAGAACCGCGGCAGGGTTGAGCTCTGGGGCCAACGTCCTGACTTTC. Residues: CASRTAAGLSSGANVLTF.

This clone was observed a few times. This chain joins TRBV5-1 and TRBJ1-1, with 7 positions matching TRBD1. The CDR3 contains 13 residues. CDR1 SGHRS and CDR2 YFSETQ come from the germline V gene. Losses at the gene ends were 4 bases for V and 4 bases for J; bases not matched to a gene: 4. CDR3 sequence: CASSRGQFTEAFF. CDR3 in DNA: TGCGCCAGCAGCCGGGGACAGTTCACTGAAGCTTTCTTT.

This sequence joins TRBV9 and TRBJ2-7, with 8 positions matching TRBD1. Germline trimming cut 0 bases from V and 4 bases from J; bases unmatched to any gene: 12. CDR1 and CDR2 from the germline V gene are SGDLS and YYNGEE. The CDR3 runs to 17 residues. CDR3 nucleotide sequence: TGTGCCAGCAGCGTAGGAAGTGGGGCAGGGGGCCGTTACGAGCAGTACTTC. Its protein product is CASSVGSGAGGRYEQYF.

The V call is TRBV27, the J call TRBJ2-7; the match to TRBD1 covers 8 bases. V lost 8 bases, J lost 2 bases, and 8 bases stayed unmatched. The V gene's germline CDR1 is MNHEY and CDR2 SMNVEV (reference sequence). CDR3 size: 14 residues. The chain's CDR3 is CASHRTGNPYEQYF. CDR3 sequence (DNA): TGTGCCAGCCATAGGACAGGGAACCCCTACGAGCAGTACTTC.

V usage is TRBV10-3 and J usage is TRBJ2-6; 8 positions agree with TRBD1. Germline V CDR1 and CDR2: ENHRY, SYGVKD. This CDR3 has 15 amino acids. J lost 5 bases, V lost 5 bases, and 5 bases had no gene match. The CDR3 DNA reads TGTGCCATCAGTATGACAGGGGACAGGGCCAACGTCCTGACTTTC. Translated, it gives CAISMTGDRANVLTF.

This chain uses TRBV19 with TRBJ1-1; TRBD1 might be the D (5 bases). CDR1 and CDR2 (germline): LNHDA, SQIVND (reference sequence). Trimming removed 3 bases from V and 0 bases from J, with 17 bases in between. The CDR3 extends over 17 amino acids. The CDR3 spells CASSIGAGLLMNTEAFF. CDR3 sequence (DNA): TGTGCCAGTAGTATTGGGGCAGGGCTCCTGATGAACACTGAAGCTTTCTTT.

A few counts support this clone. The chain recombines TRBV6-6 with TRBJ2-3; no definite D call. The CDR3 totals 12 residues. The germline V gene encodes CDR1 MNHNY and CDR2 SVGAGI (reference sequence). Between the trimmed V and J ends, which lost 0 bases and 6 bases, there was a span of 4 bases. The CDR3 region is CASSYSSDTQYF. The CDR3, as DNA: TGTGCCAGCAGTTACTCGTCGGATACGCAGTATTTT.

This chain joins TRBV6-5 and TRBJ1-3; D is possibly TRBD1 (6 bases). The CDR3 is 14 amino acids. Trimming removed 5 bases at V and 2 bases at J, with 10 bases between. Germline-derived CDR1 and CDR2 are MNHEY and SVGAGI. The CDR3 DNA sequence: TGTGCCAGCAGTACTCAGGGGCCTGGAAACACCATATATTTT. It yields the protein CASSTQGPGNTIYF.

The V call is TRBV18, the J call TRBJ1-4; D not resolved. The CDR3 totals 15 residues. Germline V lookup: CDR1 KGHSH, CDR2 LQKENI. Between the trimmed V and J ends, which lost 1 base and 0 bases, there was a span of 6 bases. In DNA form, the CDR3 reads TGTGCCAGCTCACCACGGGAGTCAACTAATGAAAAACTGTTTTTT. It yields the protein CASSPRESTNEKLFF.

This chain links TRBV27 with TRBJ2-1; D unresolved. Germline CDR1 and CDR2: MNHEY and SMNVEV (reference sequence). V dropped 2 bases and J dropped 8 bases, with 7 bases sitting between them. This CDR3 region has 12 residues. The CDR3 protein is CASSLLGDEQFF. In DNA form, the CDR3 reads TGTGCCAGCAGTTTACTGGGCGATGAGCAGTTCTTC.